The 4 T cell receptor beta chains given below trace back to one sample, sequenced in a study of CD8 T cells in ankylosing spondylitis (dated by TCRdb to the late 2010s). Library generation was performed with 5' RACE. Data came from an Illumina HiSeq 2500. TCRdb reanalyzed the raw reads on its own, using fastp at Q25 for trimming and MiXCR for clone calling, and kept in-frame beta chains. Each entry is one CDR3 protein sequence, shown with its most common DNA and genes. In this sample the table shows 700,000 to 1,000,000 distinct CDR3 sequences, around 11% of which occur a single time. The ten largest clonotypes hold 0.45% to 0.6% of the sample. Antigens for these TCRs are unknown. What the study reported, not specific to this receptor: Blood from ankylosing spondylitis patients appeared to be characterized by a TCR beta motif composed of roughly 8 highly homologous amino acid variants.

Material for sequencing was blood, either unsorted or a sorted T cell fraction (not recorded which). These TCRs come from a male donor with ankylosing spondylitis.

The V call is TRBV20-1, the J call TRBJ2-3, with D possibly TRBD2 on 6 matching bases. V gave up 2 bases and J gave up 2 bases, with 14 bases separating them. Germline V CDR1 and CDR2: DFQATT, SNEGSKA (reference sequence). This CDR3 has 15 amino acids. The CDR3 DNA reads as TGCAGTGCTAGACATAGCGGCCGGTACACAGATACGCAGTATTTT. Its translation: CSARHSGRYTDTQYF.

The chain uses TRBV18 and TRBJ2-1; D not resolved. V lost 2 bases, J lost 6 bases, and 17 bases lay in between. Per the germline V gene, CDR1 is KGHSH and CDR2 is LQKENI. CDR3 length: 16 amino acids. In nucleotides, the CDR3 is TGTGCCAGCTCACCAATGTTGGGTCAGCCCATCAATGAGCAGTTCTTC. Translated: CASSPMLGQPINEQFF.

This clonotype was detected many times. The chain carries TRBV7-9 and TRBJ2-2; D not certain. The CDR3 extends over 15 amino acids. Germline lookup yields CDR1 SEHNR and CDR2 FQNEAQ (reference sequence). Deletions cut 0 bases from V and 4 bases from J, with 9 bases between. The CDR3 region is CASSLAKTITGELFF. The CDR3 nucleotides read TGTGCCAGCAGCTTAGCGAAGACCATCACCGGGGAGCTGTTTTTT. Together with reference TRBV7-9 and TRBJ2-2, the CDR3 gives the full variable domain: DTGVSQNPRHKITKRGQNVTFRCDPISEHNRLYWYRQTLGQGPEFLTYFQNEAQLEKSRLLSDRFSAERPKGSFSTLEIQRTEQGDSAMYLCASSLAKTITGELFFGEGSRLTVL.

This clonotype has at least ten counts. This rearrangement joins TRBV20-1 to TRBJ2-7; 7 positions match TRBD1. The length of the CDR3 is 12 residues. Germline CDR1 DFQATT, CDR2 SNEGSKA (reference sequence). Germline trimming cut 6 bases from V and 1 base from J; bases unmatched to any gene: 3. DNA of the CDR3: TGCAGTGCAATGGGACAGTCCTACGAGCAGTACTTC. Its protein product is CSAMGQSYEQYF.